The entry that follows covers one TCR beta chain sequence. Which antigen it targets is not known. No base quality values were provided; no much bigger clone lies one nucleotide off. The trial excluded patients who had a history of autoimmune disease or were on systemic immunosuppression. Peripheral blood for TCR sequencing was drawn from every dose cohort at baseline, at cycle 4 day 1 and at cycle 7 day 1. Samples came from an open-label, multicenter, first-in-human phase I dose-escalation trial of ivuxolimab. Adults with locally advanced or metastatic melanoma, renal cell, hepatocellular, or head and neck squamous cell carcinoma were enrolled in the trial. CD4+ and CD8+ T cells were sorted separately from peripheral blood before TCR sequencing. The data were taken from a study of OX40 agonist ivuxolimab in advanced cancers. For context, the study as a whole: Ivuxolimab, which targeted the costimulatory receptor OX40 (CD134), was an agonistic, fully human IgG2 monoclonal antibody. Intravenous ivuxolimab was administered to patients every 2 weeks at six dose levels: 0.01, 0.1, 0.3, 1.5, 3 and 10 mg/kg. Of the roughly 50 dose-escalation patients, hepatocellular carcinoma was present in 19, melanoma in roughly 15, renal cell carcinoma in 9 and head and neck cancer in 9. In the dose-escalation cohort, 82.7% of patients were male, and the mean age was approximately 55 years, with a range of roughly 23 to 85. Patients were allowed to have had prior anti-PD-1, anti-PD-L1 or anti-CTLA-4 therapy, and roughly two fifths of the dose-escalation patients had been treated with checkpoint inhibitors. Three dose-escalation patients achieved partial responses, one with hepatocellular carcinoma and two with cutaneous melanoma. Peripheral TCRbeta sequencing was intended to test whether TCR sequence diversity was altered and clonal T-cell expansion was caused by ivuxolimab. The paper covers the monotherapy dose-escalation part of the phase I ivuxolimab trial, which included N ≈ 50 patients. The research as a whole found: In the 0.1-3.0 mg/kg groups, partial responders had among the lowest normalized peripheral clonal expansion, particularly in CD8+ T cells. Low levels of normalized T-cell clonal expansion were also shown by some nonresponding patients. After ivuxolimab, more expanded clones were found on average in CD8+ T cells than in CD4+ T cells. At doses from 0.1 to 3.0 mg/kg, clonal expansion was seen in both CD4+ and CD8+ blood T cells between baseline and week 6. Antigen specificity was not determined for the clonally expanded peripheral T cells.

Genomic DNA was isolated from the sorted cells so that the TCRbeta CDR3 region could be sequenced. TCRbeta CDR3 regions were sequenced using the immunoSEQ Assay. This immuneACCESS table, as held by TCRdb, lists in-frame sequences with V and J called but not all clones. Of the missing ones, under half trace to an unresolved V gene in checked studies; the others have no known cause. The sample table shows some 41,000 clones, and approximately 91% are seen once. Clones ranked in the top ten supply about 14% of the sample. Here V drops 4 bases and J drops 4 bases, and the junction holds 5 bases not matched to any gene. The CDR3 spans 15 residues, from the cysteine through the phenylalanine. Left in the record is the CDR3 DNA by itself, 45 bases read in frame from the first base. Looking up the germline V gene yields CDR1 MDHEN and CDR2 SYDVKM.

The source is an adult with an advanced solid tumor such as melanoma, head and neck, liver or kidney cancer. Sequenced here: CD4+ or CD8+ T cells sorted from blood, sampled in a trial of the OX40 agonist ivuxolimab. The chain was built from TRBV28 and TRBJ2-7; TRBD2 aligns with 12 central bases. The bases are TGTGCCAGCAGTTCGACTAGCGGGAGCTTATACGAGCAGTACTTC. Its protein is CASSSTSGSLYEQYF. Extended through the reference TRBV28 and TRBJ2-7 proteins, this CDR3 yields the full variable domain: DVKVTQSSRYLVKRTGEKVFLECVQDMDHENMFWYRQDPGLGLRLIYFSYDVKMKEKGDIPEGYSVSREKKERFSLILESASTNQTSMYLCASSSTSGSLYEQYFGPGTRLTVT.